Shown below are 20 T cell receptor beta chains from a single sample sequenced in a study of shared clonotypes between healthy human individuals. Using immunoSEQ multiplex PCR, the repertoire was profiled, and TCRdb retains in-frame clones only, with some absent. The table includes about a million clones, approximately 75% detected once. Sequenced input: memory CD4+ T cells from PBMCs. The subset is: CD45RA-negative fraction. These receptor sequences come from a man between 18 and 35 years old in good health. Some clones in this sample may be carry-over from other donors' samples.

The genes are TRBV2 and TRBJ2-5; 10 bases are a match to TRBD1. Germline V gives CDR1 SNHLY, CDR2 FYNNEI. V trimming: 8 bases; J trimming: 2 bases; junction bases outside the gene matches: 5. The CDR3 covers 14 residues. The DNA for the CDR3 is TGTGCCAGCGGCCTGGACAGGGGGCAAGAGACCCAGTACTTC. Its protein product is CASGLDRGQETQYF.

The V gene is TRBV9, the J gene TRBJ2-5; 8 bases fit TRBD1. From germline, CDR1 is SGDLS and CDR2 YYNGEE. V was clipped by 4 bases and J by 9 bases; unmatched bases: 14. CDR3 length: 15 amino acids. The CDR3 coding sequence is TGTGCCAGCAGCACTCCCGGGACAGGCGGGATGGCCCAGTACTTC. Translating it yields CASSTPGTGGMAQYF.

The chain is built from TRBV5-1 and TRBJ2-3; 10 bases align to TRBD1. The CDR3 consists of 15 residues. Trimming at V came to 2 bases and at J to 7 bases, leaving 7 bases not matched to a gene. Looked up from germline, CDR1 is SGHRS and CDR2 is YFSETQ. The CDR3 spells CASSFRQGASHTQYF. CDR3 nucleotides: TGCGCCAGCAGCTTCCGACAGGGGGCCTCACATACGCAGTATTTT. The complete variable domain, with remaining parts taken from reference TRBV5-1 and TRBJ2-3, reads KAGVTQTPRYLIKTRGQQVTLSCSPISGHRSVSWYQQTPGQGLQFLFEYFSETQRNKGNFPGRFSGRQFSNSRSEMNVSTLELGDSALYLCASSFRQGASHTQYFGPGTRLTVL.

The chain employs TRBV2 and TRBJ2-6; D is perhaps TRBD2 (5 bases). Germline V gene data show CDR1 as SNHLY and CDR2 as FYNNEI. The V and J ends lost 1 base and 4 bases respectively, with 8 bases between them. The CDR3 is 15 residues long. This chain's CDR3 is CASSEGRTGANVLTF. As DNA, the CDR3 is TGTGCCAGCAGTGAAGGGAGGACCGGGGCCAACGTCCTGACTTTC.

The chain combines TRBV27 with TRBJ2-5; 9 bases are a match to TRBD2. This CDR3 region has 16 residues. V was clipped by 5 bases and J by 2 bases; unmatched bases: 9. Germline lookup yields CDR1 MNHEY and CDR2 SMNVEV (reference sequence). The CDR3 nucleotides are TGTGCCAGCAGTAGCCCCCGGCTAGCGGGGCAAGAGACCCAGTACTTC. This gives the protein CASSSPRLAGQETQYF.

Remarks on this clone: Other nucleotide sequences in the sample specify the same CDR3. The rearrangement joins TRBV5-4 to TRBJ1-3, with unresolved D. CDR3 size: 12 residues. Germline CDR1 reads SGHNT; CDR2 reads YYREEE (reference sequence). Trimming stripped 0 bases from V and 4 bases from J, with 2 bases between. CDR3 protein: CASSLGGNTIYF. The CDR3, as DNA: TGTGCCAGCAGCTTGGGAGGAAACACCATATATTTT.

The rearrangement links TRBV6-1 to TRBJ1-5; D may be TRBD1 (5 bases). V lost 2 bases and J lost 0, with 11 bases in between. The CDR3 is 16 amino acids. Germline assignment: CDR1 MNHNS and CDR2 SASEGT. The CDR3 DNA reads TGTGCCAGCAGTGAAAGAACAGGATTTAGCAATCAGCCCCAGCATTTT. This sequence encodes CASSERTGFSNQPQHF.

The CDR3 DNA follows: TGCAGCGTTGCCGACACGGGGCGAAACACCATATATTTT. It codes for CSVADTGRNTIYF. This chain connects TRBV29-1 to TRBJ1-3; D is possibly TRBD1 (5 bases). The germline V and J ends were trimmed by 4 bases and 5 bases, with 12 bases remaining between them. This CDR3 has 13 residues. The germline V gene has CDR1 SQVTM and CDR2 ANQGSEA.

The rearrangement uses TRBV7-9 and TRBJ2-7, with 7 bases that match TRBD2. The CDR3 runs to 12 residues. CDR1 and CDR2 from the germline V gene are SEHNR and FQNEAQ (reference sequence). V shed 0 bases, J shed 9 bases, and the junction held 2 bases outside the gene matches. The CDR3 sequence is CASSLAREWQYF. In DNA, the CDR3 is TGTGCCAGCAGCTTAGCGCGGGAGTGGCAGTACTTC. The full variable domain, rest sourced from reference TRBV7-9 and TRBJ2-7, is DTGVSQNPRHKITKRGQNVTFRCDPISEHNRLYWYRQTLGQGPEFLTYFQNEAQLEKSRLLSDRFSAERPKGSFSTLEIQRTEQGDSAMYLCASSLAREWQYFGPGTRLTVT.

This clone has more than one count but fewer than ten. The V call is TRBV21-1, the J call TRBJ1-1. TRBV21-1 corresponds to a pseudogene. The CDR3 contains 16 residues. CDR3 bases: TGTGCCAGCAGCAGCCTTGTGGGAAGGGGAGGCACTGAAGCTTTCTTT. Protein sequence: CASSSLVGRGGTEAFF.

This chain links TRBV29-1 with TRBJ2-7, with 8 bases lining up with TRBD1. The CDR3 loop spans 11 amino acids. Germline V gene sequence: CDR1 SQVTM, CDR2 ANQGSEA. V lost 7 bases to trimming and J lost 6 bases; unmatched junction nucleotides: 5. This chain's CDR3 is CSGARGREQYF. CDR3 in DNA: TGCAGCGGAGCCAGGGGGCGCGAGCAGTACTTC.

The rearrangement uses TRBV28 and TRBJ2-1, with D tentatively TRBD2 (6 bases). CDR3 length: 12 residues. V was trimmed by 5 bases and J by 15 bases, leaving 17 bases between them. From germline, CDR1 is MDHEN and CDR2 SYDVKM. The CDR3 protein is CASSQRRDSRFF. CDR3 nucleotides: TGTGCCAGCAGTCAGCGCCGGGACTCGCGGTTCTTC.

The gene calls are TRBV10-3 and TRBJ2-3, with TRBD2 identical over 7 bases. V shed 2 bases, J shed 1 base, and the junction held 6 bases outside the gene matches. Germline V gene lookup returns CDR1 ENHRY and CDR2 SYGVKD. CDR3 length: 16 residues. CDR3 bases: TGTGCCATCAGTGAGGGTCGGGGGGAGGGCACAGATACGCAGTATTTT. Translating it yields CAISEGRGEGTDTQYF.

Concerning this clone: A much larger clone differs by one base, so this may be a read error. The same CDR3 is also encoded by other DNA sequences in this sample. The chain recombines TRBV28 with TRBJ1-2, with TRBD1 as a possible D gene (5 bases). V lost 2 bases to trimming and J lost 2 bases, with 6 bases between them. Germline values: CDR1 MDHEN, CDR2 SYDVKM. This CDR3 is 13 amino acids long. The CDR3 loop is CASSLGGNYGYTF. The CDR3 bases are TGTGCCAGCAGTTTAGGGGGAAACTATGGCTACACCTTC.

As concerns this clone: Other DNA sequences within the sample encode an identical CDR3. This chain connects TRBV9 to TRBJ2-1; the match to TRBD1 covers 10 bases. The CDR3 loop spans 15 amino acids. The V gene end was trimmed by 0 bases and the J gene end by 5 bases; junction bases not matched to a gene: 2. Germline V CDR1 and CDR2: SGDLS, YYNGEE. CDR3 in DNA: TGTGCCAGCAGCGTAGTGGGACAGGGGAACAATGAGCAGTTCTTC. Residues: CASSVVGQGNNEQFF.

V is TRBV29-1 and J is TRBJ2-7; D is uncertain. The V and J ends lost 4 bases and 1 base respectively, with 8 bases between them. Germline loops: CDR1 SQVTM, CDR2 ANQGSEA. The CDR3 extends over 12 amino acids. The CDR3 protein is CSVGQPSYEQYF. CDR3 DNA: TGCAGCGTTGGCCAGCCATCCTACGAGCAGTACTTC.

On this clone: A much larger clone differs by one base, so this may be a read error. The chain joins TRBV5-1 to TRBJ2-5, with unresolved D. Germline CDR1 reads SGHRS; CDR2 reads YFSETQ. CDR3 length: 14 residues. In DNA form, the CDR3 reads TGCGCCAGCAGCCAACAGAGAAGTCAAGAGGCCCAGTACTTC. Its translation is CASSQQRSQEAQYF.

V and J are TRBV28 and TRBJ1-5, with TRBD1 matching 7 bases. The V and J ends lost 4 bases and 4 bases, in that order; junction bases with no gene match: 4. The CDR3 contains 14 residues. CDR1 MDHEN and CDR2 SYDVKM come from the germline V gene. This CDR3 is CASSSGQINQPQHF. Written as DNA, the CDR3 is TGTGCCAGCAGTTCGGGACAGATAAATCAGCCCCAGCATTTT. Drawing the rest from reference TRBV28 and TRBJ1-5, the complete variable domain is DVKVTQSSRYLVKRTGEKVFLECVQDMDHENMFWYRQDPGLGLRLIYFSYDVKMKEKGDIPEGYSVSREKKERFSLILESASTNQTSMYLCASSSGQINQPQHFGDGTRLSIL.

This clone was seen only a few times. The chain has TRBV28 and TRBJ2-7; 7 nucleotides align to TRBD2. The V gene's germline CDR1 is MDHEN and CDR2 SYDVKM. This CDR3 is built from 15 residues. The V gene end was trimmed by 2 bases and the J gene end by 2 bases; junction bases not matched to a gene: 6. CDR3 DNA sequence: TGTGCCAGCAGTTTAGAGGCGGCGGGGGCCTACGAGCAGTACTTC. This encodes CASSLEAAGAYEQYF.

The gene calls are TRBV10-3 and TRBJ2-4; no reliable D call. Trimming stripped 0 bases from V and 8 bases from J, with 2 bases between. This CDR3 region has 11 residues. Germline V gene sequence: CDR1 ENHRY, CDR2 SYGVKD. CDR3 amino acids: CAISESDIQYF. The CDR3 DNA reads TGTGCCATCAGTGAGTCAGACATTCAGTACTTC.